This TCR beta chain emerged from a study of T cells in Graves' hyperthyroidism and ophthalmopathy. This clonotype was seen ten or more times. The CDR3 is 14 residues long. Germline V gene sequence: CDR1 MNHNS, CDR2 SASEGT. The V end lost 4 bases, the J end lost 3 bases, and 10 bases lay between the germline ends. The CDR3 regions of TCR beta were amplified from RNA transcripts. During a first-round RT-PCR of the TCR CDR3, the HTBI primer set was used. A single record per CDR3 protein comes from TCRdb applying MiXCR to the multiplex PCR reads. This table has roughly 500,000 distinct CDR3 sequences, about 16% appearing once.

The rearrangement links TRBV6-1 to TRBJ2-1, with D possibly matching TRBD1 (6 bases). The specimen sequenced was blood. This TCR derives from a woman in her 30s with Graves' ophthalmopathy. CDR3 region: CASSARQDYNEQFF. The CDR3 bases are TGTGCCAGCAGTGCACGACAGGACTACAATGAGCAGTTCTTC.